The clone carrying this TCR beta chain was seen a few times. Its antigen is as yet unknown. The data originate from a study of T cell repertoires in cytomegalovirus infection. Background on the study: From public TCR beta signatures came an indication of both CMV infection and matching HLA type.

TCRdb re-called the reads with MiXCR, one entry per CDR3 protein. The data contain 200,000 to 300,000 distinct CDR3 sequences, roughly an eighth of them singletons. The CDR3 consists of 12 residues. V dropped 4 bases and J dropped 7 bases, with 12 bases sitting between them. CDR1 is SGHDT and CDR2 is YYEEEE in the germline V gene. Study-level points and caveats: The cumulative frequency of public TCR beta families identified carriers of CMV plus the relevant HLA. Clonotypes of TCR beta that were HLA-C-restricted and CMV-specific dominated the ex vivo response.

Sequenced sample: PBMCs. The chain couples TRBV5-6 to TRBJ2-7; possibly TRBD1 for D (5 bases). The receptor was derived from a human donor in good health (CMV status not recorded). Some clones in this sample may be carry-over from other donors' samples. The CDR3 sequence: CASSPVGREQYF. CDR3 sequence (DNA): TGTGCCAGCAGCCCTGTGGGGCGAGAGCAGTACTTC. Full variable domain (remainder filled in from reference TRBV5-6 and TRBJ2-7): DAGVTQSPTHLIKTRGQQVTLRCSPKSGHDTVSWYQQALGQGPQFIFQYYEEEERQRGNFPDRFSGHQFPNYSSELNVNALLLGDSALYLCASSPVGREQYFGPGTRLTVT.